In its sample, the clone carrying this T cell receptor (beta chain) was seen once. Looked up from germline, CDR1 is SGHRS and CDR2 is YFSETQ. V lost 0 bases and J lost 1, with 7 bases in between. The CDR3 runs to 15 residues. The data are from a study of blood T cell repertoires in COVID-19. In the authors' workflow: Amplifying reference gene primers gave estimates of nucleated cell counts. The method was immunoSEQ multiplex PCR; TCRdb's version includes in-frame clones alone and lacks a portion of them. That table supplies the V and J calls and clone size; D and trimming were determined from the DNA. The table has 60,000 to 70,000 clones, approximately 83% seen once.

The sequence was obtained from a man between 40 and 49 years old with COVID-19, enrolled during active disease. This rearrangement joins TRBV5-1 to TRBJ2-2; D gene uncertain. The sample comprised peripheral blood. The CDR3 DNA is TGCGCCAGCAGCTTGGGGCGGAAGAACACCGGGGAGCTGTTTTTT. Amino acids: CASSLGRKNTGELFF.